These 11 T cell receptor beta chains were all obtained from the same sample, sequenced in a study of cytomegalovirus exposure and HLA in healthy donors. The PCR had 60 Vbeta and 13 Jbeta primers. TCRdb's table, derived via immunoSEQ multiplex PCR, lists solely in-frame clones and lacks some. The profile covers about 150,000 clones, with 60% to 75% appearing a single time and 2.5% to 3% taken by the ten largest. Sequencing was done on a sample of PBMCs. The receptors derive from a man aged 18 to 30 in good health and CMV-seronegative.

The rearrangement joins TRBV7-7 to TRBJ1-5; no firm D call. Germline assignment: CDR1 SSHAT and CDR2 FNYEAQ (reference sequence). Deletions cut 5 bases from V and 2 bases from J, with 16 bases between. The CDR3 is 16 residues long. In nucleotides, the CDR3 is TGTGCCAGCAGCCCCTGGAATGGAGGCCGCAATCAGCCCCAGCATTTT. Translated, it gives CASSPWNGGRNQPQHF.

The chain recombines TRBV10-1 with TRBJ2-3; 10 bases agree with TRBD2. Germline-derived CDR1 and CDR2 are WNHNN and SYGVQD (reference sequence). V was pared by 3 bases and J by 1 base, with 4 bases of the junction left unmatched. CDR3 length equals 16 residues. The CDR3 DNA reads TGCGCCAGCAGTGATCGGCTAGCGGGGGGCACAGATACGCAGTATTTT. Protein: CASSDRLAGGTDTQYF.

This clone was seen more than once but under ten times. The rearrangement uses TRBV7-6 and TRBJ1-3; TRBD1 is a possible D gene (5 bases). Trimming shortened V by 1 base and J by 2 bases, and 15 bases separated the two germline ends. CDR1 and CDR2 (germline): SGHVS, FNYEAQ. This CDR3 comprises 17 residues. CDR3 amino acids: CASSLGFRGTAGNTIYF. Here the CDR3 DNA reads TGTGCCAGCAGCTTAGGATTTCGGGGGACGGCTGGAAACACCATATATTTT. Filled out from reference TRBV7-6 and TRBJ1-3, the complete variable domain reads GAGVSQSPRYKVTKRGQDVALRCDPISGHVSLYWYRQALGQGPEFLTYFNYEAQQDKSGLPNDRFSAERPEGSISTLTIQRTEQRDSAMYRCASSLGFRGTAGNTIYFGEGSWLTVV.

The chain carries TRBV5-1 and TRBJ2-3, with D hard to call. Per the germline V gene, CDR1 is SGHRS and CDR2 is YFSETQ. There are 12 residues in the CDR3. With 5 bases removed from V and 2 bases from J, the gap between germline ends came to 6 bases. The CDR3 region is CASSINTDTQYF. In DNA form, the CDR3 reads TGCGCCAGCAGTATTAACACAGATACGCAGTATTTT. Combining the CDR3 with reference TRBV5-1 and TRBJ2-3 gives the whole variable domain KAGVTQTPRYLIKTRGQQVTLSCSPISGHRSVSWYQQTPGQGLQFLFEYFSETQRNKGNFPGRFSGRQFSNSRSEMNVSTLELGDSALYLCASSINTDTQYFGPGTRLTVL.

This clone is a singleton in its sample. J is TRBJ1-5 and V is TRBV28; the D gene is possibly TRBD1 (5 bases). The germline V gene encodes CDR1 MDHEN and CDR2 SYDVKM. This CDR3 is 16 amino acids long. Trimming removed 1 base from V and 4 bases from J, with 14 bases in between. The CDR3 loop reads CASSLLSGGTNQPQHF. Written as DNA, the CDR3 is TGTGCCAGCAGTTTATTGTCCGGGGGAACTAATCAGCCCCAGCATTTT.

This sequence joins TRBV5-5 and TRBJ1-5; the D gene is possibly TRBD1 (6 bases). In germline, CDR1 is SGHKS, CDR2 YYEKEE (reference sequence). The germline V and J ends were trimmed by 4 bases and 0 bases, with 11 bases remaining between them. The CDR3 runs to 15 residues. The CDR3 loop is CASSPGTNSNQPQHF. Here the CDR3 DNA reads TGTGCCAGCAGCCCAGGGACAAATAGCAATCAGCCCCAGCATTTT.

This clone was picked up a small number of times. This chain connects TRBV27 to TRBJ1-4; 7 nucleotides line up with TRBD1. The CDR3 has 15 residues. The V and J ends lost 5 bases and 6 bases, in that order; junction bases with no gene match: 9. Per germline, CDR1 MNHEY and CDR2 SMNVEV (reference sequence). CDR3 protein: CASSTRTGPYEKLFF. The CDR3 region has the DNA TGTGCCAGCAGTACCCGGACAGGACCCTATGAAAAACTGTTTTTT.

The chain joins TRBV19 to TRBJ2-5; D is possibly TRBD2 (7 bases). The CDR3 contains 15 residues. Deletions cut 4 bases from V and 4 bases from J, with 16 bases between. The germline V gene encodes CDR1 LNHDA and CDR2 SQIVND (reference sequence). CDR3 region: CASSTAGGAGETQYF. The DNA of the CDR3 is TGTGCCAGTAGTACTGCTGGGGGGGCCGGAGAGACCCAGTACTTC.

Only one count was recorded for this clone. The CDR3 region has the DNA TGTGCCAGCAGTTCTCTGCGATCGGGGAGAAATCAGCCCCAGCATTTT. This encodes CASSSLRSGRNQPQHF. The gene calls are TRBV28 and TRBJ1-5, with D hard to call. This CDR3 has 16 amino acids. Germline V gene sequence: CDR1 MDHEN, CDR2 SYDVKM. The V gene lost 4 bases and the J gene lost 4 bases, with 17 bases spanning the gap.

This clone showed up just a few times. The chain has TRBV2 and TRBJ1-2; maybe TRBD1 (6 bases). V was cut by 5 bases and J by 0 bases, with 16 bases left in between. CDR1 is SNHLY and CDR2 is FYNNEI in the germline V gene. The CDR3 loop spans 16 amino acids. The CDR3 bases are TGTGCCAGCAGTAGATTACAGGGTATTACTAACTATGGCTACACCTTC. This sequence encodes CASSRLQGITNYGYTF. The full variable domain, in which reference TRBV2 and TRBJ1-2 provide the parts outside the CDR3, is EPEVTQTPSHQVTQMGQEVILRCVPISNHLYFYWYRQILGQKVEFLVSFYNNEISEKSEIFDDQFSVERPDGSNFTLKIRSTKLEDSAMYFCASSRLQGITNYGYTFGSGTRLTVV.

The chain is built from TRBV14 and TRBJ2-7; possibly TRBD1 for D (6 bases). Per the germline V gene, CDR1 is SGHDN and CDR2 is FVKESK. The germline V and J ends were trimmed by 2 bases and 11 bases, with 16 bases remaining between them. The CDR3 is made up of 13 amino acids. The CDR3, as DNA: TGTGCCAGCAGCCAACAAACAGGGCGCTCCAAGTACTTC. Protein product: CASSQQTGRSKYF.